This TCR beta chain was sequenced for a study of blood T cell repertoires in COVID-19. The repertoire was sequenced with immunoSEQ multiplex PCR; TCRdb's copy has only in-frame clones and lacks some. The sample records about 320,000 clones, 70% to 90% being singletons. The clonotype originates from a woman between 18 and 30 years old who had recovered from COVID-19. Material: PBMCs or T cells enriched from blood (not recorded which).

The CDR3: CSVEPQIFYNEQFF. In nucleotides, the CDR3 is TGCAGCGTTGAACCACAGATATTCTACAATGAGCAGTTCTTC. The chain employs TRBV29-1 and TRBJ2-1, with D uncertain. CDR3 length: 14 amino acids. Germline V CDR1 and CDR2: SQVTM, ANQGSEA. The V end lost 2 bases, the J end lost 3 bases, and 11 bases lay between the germline ends.